This T cell receptor beta chain was observed in a study of CD8+ T cells in alopecia areata. CDR1 GTSNPN and CDR2 SVGIG come from the germline V gene (reference sequence). Trimming took 3 bases from V and 7 from J, leaving 21 bases between them. This CDR3 contains 16 residues. This clone was found a few times. Its cognate antigen is unknown. General study findings and limits: The treated group had a single nonresponder, limiting CD8+ expansion-response conclusions.

cDNA serving as the sequencing template came from extracted, reverse transcribed RNA. Assay: immunoSEQ multiplex PCR; the TCRdb copy retains only in-frame clones and omits some. The data show 110,000 to 150,000 clones, with 50% to 65% seen just once and about a sixth held by the top ten. Treatment defined: oral pan-JAK inhibitor, 5-10 mg twice daily. Researchers gathered lesional scalp punch biopsies and peripheral blood from patients with alopecia areata. This clonotype originated in a human donor with alopecia areata. Sequenced material: CD8+ T cells sorted from blood, taken at week 4, from a patient treated with tofacitinib. The rearrangement links TRBV30 to TRBJ2-2, with no clear D. The CDR3 loop reads CAWSLLTRALGGELFF. The DNA of the CDR3 is TGTGCCTGGAGCCTCTTGACTCGGGCCCTAGGCGGGGAGCTGTTTTTT.